This T cell receptor beta chain was profiled in a study of T cell repertoires in aging, cancer and after chemotherapy (dated by TCRdb to about 2019). Background on the whole study: Donors spanned six age groups from 30 or younger to 70 or older, with at least three individuals per group. In the hematological group, paired pre- and post-chemotherapy samples were obtained from chronic lymphocytic leukemia patients treated with fludarabine- or bendamustine-based regimens. The complete dataset included around 9 million TCR reads. To examine immunoaging and T cell reconstitution after chemotherapy, the study profiled TCR beta repertoires in peripheral blood from healthy donors and cancer patients. A cohort of 220 or so cancer patients (roughly 90 with hematological and 110 to 140 with solid cancers) was assembled, and approximately 95 healthy donors were included as a reference group.

Instead of sorted cells or RNA, genomic DNA extracted from peripheral blood served as the source for amplifying TCR beta rearrangements. CDR1 and CDR2, per the germline V gene, are SGHRS and YFSETQ. V and J are truncated by 3 bases and 1 base respectively, leaving an intervening sequence of 10 bases. Including cysteine and phenylalanine, the CDR3 has 15 amino acids. The CDR3 DNA has 45 bases and is translated from base 1. In the case of this clonotype: This clone's antigen is unknown. Base qualities are missing; no much larger clone stands one base away.

Study-wide conclusions, independent of this receptor: Lymphoid organ infiltration was present in hematological cancer patients, and this infiltration may itself impair thymic emigration or peripheral T cell expansion. It was noted by the authors that conclusions about immunological memory after chemotherapy cannot be drawn from the repertoire data. Untreated patients with hematological or solid cancers showed significantly lower blood TCR diversity and higher clonality than age-matched healthy donors. An increase in median generation probability over the chemotherapy interval was observed in both cancer cohorts, suggesting that the repertoire was reconstituted through rebound thymic output. In healthy donors, the decline in TCR diversity with age was mainly explained by loss of richness, whereas in cancer patients loss of evenness was also found to contribute.

Rearranged TRB sequences spanning V, D and J segments were amplified in a multiplex touch-down PCR with a mixed TRB-A/B primer pool. Illumina adapters and sample indices were added to the amplicons in two consecutive PCR reactions performed with Phusion HS II polymerase. After gel purification with the NucleoSpin Gel and PCR Clean-up kit, the amplicons were checked using Qubit and an Agilent 2100 Bioanalyzer. Sequencing of the libraries was done on an Illumina MiSeq with paired-end, single-indexed 600-cycle runs. The original pipeline was this. TRB sequences were processed with MiXCR versions 2.12 and 3.0.5. Each unique CDR3 nucleotide sequence counted as one clone, and only productive sequences with at least two reads were retained. Repertoire metrics included Shannon diversity, evenness, clonality (one minus evenness), and alpha-parameterized diversity profiles from alpha 0 to 5. Generation probabilities of clones in paired pre- and post-chemotherapy samples were computed with the IGoR algorithm. Starting from the raw public reads, TCRdb applied fastp trimming at Q25, assembled clones with MiXCR and retained in-frame beta chains. Merged by CDR3 protein, the rows form single entries marked with the most common genes and DNA. These V and J calls originate from TCRdb's pipeline instead of the authors' own analysis. The sample table shows 750 to 1,000 distinct CDR3 sequences, and roughly 26% are seen once. The biggest ten clones account for around two fifths of the sample.

This receptor chain uses TRBV5-1 and TRBJ2-2; perhaps TRBD1 is the D gene, with 6 bases matching. What was sequenced was blood. The origin of this receptor is a human donor with a blood cancer. The sequenced DNA: TGCGCCAGCAGCTCCGGACAGTTGAACACCGGGGAGCTGTTTTTT. This yields the protein CASSSGQLNTGELFF. Where the CDR3 stops, the reference TRBV5-1 and TRBJ2-2 genes take over; the full variable domain is KAGVTQTPRYLIKTRGQQVTLSCSPISGHRSVSWYQQTPGQGLQFLFEYFSETQRNKGNFPGRFSGRQFSNSRSEMNVSTLELGDSALYLCASSSGQLNTGELFFGEGSRLTVL.